One sample yielded the 14 T cell receptor beta chains listed below, sequenced in a study of cytomegalovirus exposure and HLA in healthy donors. The PCR was carried out with 60 Vbeta primers and 13 Jbeta primers. The data were produced by immunoSEQ multiplex PCR, yet TCRdb's version contains in-frame clones alone and is incomplete. This specimen shows some 160,000 clones; the ten leading clones hold around 1.9%. The source material was PBMCs. These receptors were taken from a man aged 25 to 40 in good health and CMV-seronegative.

V and J are TRBV11-3 and TRBJ1-1, with D hard to call. CDR3 length: 14 residues. The germline CDR1 and CDR2 sequences are SGHNT and YENEEA. The V end lost 7 bases, the J end lost 1 base, and 13 bases lay between the germline ends. The DNA for the CDR3 is TGTGCCAGCACCCAGACACGTTCGAACACTGAAGCTTTCTTT. Translation: CASTQTRSNTEAFF. The complete variable domain, with remaining parts taken from reference TRBV11-3 and TRBJ1-1, reads EAGVVQSPRYKIIEKKQPVAFWCNPISGHNTLYWYLQNLGQGPELLIRYENEEAVDDSQLPKDRFSAERLKGVDSTLKIQPAELGDSAVYLCASTQTRSNTEAFFGQGTRLTVV.

The chain uses TRBV5-1 and TRBJ2-3, with a weak D call TRBD2 (5 bases). This CDR3 has 15 residues. V lost 0 bases and J 4 bases, leaving 12 bases between the germline ends. Per the germline V gene, CDR1 is SGHRS and CDR2 is YFSETQ. The CDR3, as DNA: TGCGCCAGCAGCTTGGGAACTAGTTTCGCAGATACGCAGTATTTT. Encoded protein: CASSLGTSFADTQYF.

V gene TRBV7-8 combines with J gene TRBJ2-3; D is perhaps TRBD2 (5 bases). This CDR3 is built from 14 residues. The germline V and J ends were trimmed by 3 bases and 6 bases, with 13 bases remaining between them. Germline V CDR1 and CDR2: SGHVS, FQNEAQ. Here the CDR3 DNA reads TGTGCCAGCAGCTTTAGCCCTAGCTGGGATACGCAGTATTTT. Translated: CASSFSPSWDTQYF.

This chain links TRBV28 with TRBJ1-1; 7 bases are shared with TRBD1. Trimming removed 8 bases from V and 13 bases from J; junction bases left unmatched: 19. Germline assignment: CDR1 MDHEN and CDR2 SYDVKM. The CDR3 covers 14 residues. CDR3 sequence reads: CASQYTGTVGKNFF. The DNA of the CDR3 is TGTGCCAGCCAATACACCGGGACAGTAGGTAAGAATTTCTTT.

The V and J genes are TRBV30 and TRBJ2-3; D not resolved. In germline, CDR1 is GTSNPN, CDR2 SVGIG (reference sequence). Deletions cut 1 base from V and 4 bases from J, with 9 bases between. CDR3 length equals 13 residues. The CDR3 nucleotides read TGTGCCTGGAGTGGAGACTGGGCAGATACGCAGTATTTT. Protein: CAWSGDWADTQYF.

The chain couples TRBV28 to TRBJ2-5, with unresolved D. Trimming removed 3 bases at V and 0 bases at J, with 11 bases between. The CDR3 is 15 amino acids. Germline V lookup: CDR1 MDHEN, CDR2 SYDVKM. The chain's CDR3 is CASSFRKTYQETQYF. For the CDR3, the DNA is TGTGCCAGCAGTTTCAGGAAGACGTACCAAGAGACCCAGTACTTC.

J is TRBJ1-2 and V is TRBV29-1; a possible D gene is TRBD1 (5 bases). Germline lookup yields CDR1 SQVTM and CDR2 ANQGSEA. The CDR3 totals 15 residues. Trimming shortened V by 4 bases and J by 3 bases, and 18 bases separated the two germline ends. This CDR3 is CSVGLGGRIHYGYTF. CDR3 sequence (DNA): TGCAGCGTTGGGCTCGGGGGGAGGATTCACTATGGCTACACCTTC.

The V gene is TRBV14, the J gene TRBJ1-6; a possible D gene is TRBD1 (6 bases). The V end was cut by 2 bases, the J end by 0 bases, with 8 bases between. Per germline, CDR1 SGHDN and CDR2 FVKESK. The CDR3 is 16 residues long. DNA for the CDR3: TGTGCCAGCAGCCAAACAGGGAACTCCTATAATTCACCCCTCCACTTT. It translates to CASSQTGNSYNSPLHF.

The chain combines TRBV19 with TRBJ2-2; 7 bases line up with TRBD2. With V trimmed by 7 bases and J by 5 bases, 7 bases remained unmatched. The CDR3 is 14 residues long. Germline CDR1 reads LNHDA; CDR2 reads SQIVND (reference sequence). This chain's CDR3 is CASNQLAQTGELFF. In nucleotides, the CDR3 is TGTGCCAGTAATCAACTAGCGCAGACCGGGGAGCTGTTTTTT.

The gene calls are TRBV7-2 and TRBJ2-7, with D maybe TRBD2 (5 bases). The CDR3 runs 19 residues. Germline V gene data show CDR1 as SGHTA and CDR2 as FQGNSA. The germline V and J ends were trimmed by 4 bases and 0 bases, with 25 bases remaining between them. CDR3 sequence: CASSSSLYDLAGSSYEQYF. CDR3 nucleotide sequence: TGTGCCAGCAGCTCGTCGCTCTATGATTTGGCTGGGAGCTCCTACGAGCAGTACTTC.

This chain uses TRBV27 with TRBJ2-7, with TRBD2 matching over 10 bases. This CDR3 is built from 15 residues. CDR1 and CDR2 (germline): MNHEY, SMNVEV (reference sequence). V shed 4 bases and J 6 bases; nucleotides not matched to a gene: 9. CDR3 in amino acids: CASSWSRLAGSEQYF. The CDR3 nucleotides read TGTGCCAGCAGTTGGTCGAGACTAGCGGGTTCCGAGCAGTACTTC.

The V call is TRBV28, the J call TRBJ2-7; no clear D. The V gene's germline CDR1 is MDHEN and CDR2 SYDVKM. The CDR3 spans 12 residues. Trimming removed 7 bases at V and 4 bases at J, with 11 bases between. CDR3 region: CASTALLYEQYF. Here the CDR3 DNA reads TGTGCCAGCACCGCACTTTTGTACGAGCAGTACTTC.

This chain links TRBV30 with TRBJ1-3; D gene uncertain. Germline CDR1 GTSNPN, CDR2 SVGIG (reference sequence). CDR3 length equals 15 residues. Between the trimmed V and J ends, which lost 0 bases and 2 bases, there was a span of 11 bases. The CDR3 DNA sequence: TGTGCCTGGAGTGTACTAAGAGGTGCTGGAAACACCATATATTTT. Translated: CAWSVLRGAGNTIYF.

This chain uses TRBV7-3 with TRBJ1-1, with 9 bases matching TRBD1. The CDR3 is 17 amino acids. Trimming removed 5 bases from V and 0 bases from J; junction bases left unmatched: 10. The V gene's germline CDR1 is SGHTA and CDR2 FQGTGA. The CDR3 sequence is CASSQRGQGKMNTEAFF. Written as DNA, the CDR3 is TGTGCCAGCAGCCAAAGGGGACAGGGTAAAATGAACACTGAAGCTTTCTTT.